This T cell receptor beta chain originates from a study of blood T cell repertoires in COVID-19. Overall study: Donors in the United States, Italy and Spain gave samples during acute or convalescent COVID-19.

This clone was seen a handful of times. The CDR3 is 14 amino acids. From germline, CDR1 is MNHEY and CDR2 SVGAGI. V shed 5 bases and J shed 3 bases, with 14 bases lying between them. Original data processing: The assay estimated nucleated cells by amplifying reference gene primers. Generated by immunoSEQ multiplex PCR, the TCRdb table keeps only in-frame clones and is missing some. The D gene and trimming were derived from the DNA, and the V and J assignments and clone size from that table. Of about 21,000 clones listed, about 80% are singletons. The TCR originated in a human donor in a cohort sampled during active COVID-19. The chain links TRBV6-5 to TRBJ2-7; D possibly corresponds to TRBD1 (6 bases). Material for sequencing was peripheral blood. The DNA of the CDR3 is TGTGCCAGCAGTATACAGGGATACGGCTACGAGCAGTACTTC. It is translated as CASSIQGYGYEQYF.